This TCR beta chain was captured in a study of response to subunit inactivated influenza vaccine. Trimming took off 3 bases at V and 0 bases at J, with 13 bases between the two ends. Germline loops: CDR1 DFQATT, CDR2 SNEGSKA (reference sequence). The CDR3 sequence is 15 residues long. TCRdb used MiXCR to reprocess the RT-PCR reads, holding one entry per CDR3 protein. The table records 500,000 to 600,000 distinct CDR3 sequences, approximately 16% of them present only once. Sequenced here: CD4+ T cells sorted from PBMCs, sampled around 2 years after vaccination. The chain carries TRBV20-1 and TRBJ2-3, with D perhaps being TRBD1 or TRBD2 (5 bases each). This sequence originates from a man aged 50-75 years who received an inactivated influenza vaccine. The CDR3 loop is CSASSSGGSTDTQYF. CDR3 DNA sequence: TGCAGTGCTAGTTCTTCTGGGGGAAGCACAGATACGCAGTATTTT.